The 8 T cell receptor beta chains listed next were all sequenced from one sample in a study of blood T cell repertoires in COVID-19. Using immunoSEQ multiplex PCR, the repertoire was profiled, and TCRdb retains in-frame clones only, with some absent. This table has about 120,000 clones, approximately 82% appearing once. Sequencing was carried out using peripheral blood. All receptors derive from a woman of 80 years or more with acute or convalescent COVID-19.

This chain links TRBV10-2 with TRBJ2-5; 14 positions agree with TRBD2. CDR3 length: 16 residues. Per the germline V gene, CDR1 is WSHSY and CDR2 is SAAADI. The V segment lost 6 bases and the J segment 9 bases; nucleotides outside the gene matches: 12. CDR3: CASREPTSGRAEAQYF. DNA of the CDR3: TGCGCCAGCAGGGAGCCGACTAGCGGGAGGGCCGAGGCCCAGTACTTC.

This clone was counted a few times. The chain carries TRBV23-1 and TRBJ1-5; possibly TRBD1 for D (6 bases). TRBV23-1 is placed among ORFs of uncertain function. The CDR3 sequence is 18 residues long. Trimming took 1 base from V and 0 from J, leaving 16 bases between them. CDR3 coding DNA: TGCGCCAGCAGTCAATGGCAGGGGCCTGACTATAGCAATCAGCCCCAGCATTTT. Its translation: CASSQWQGPDYSNQPQHF.

This chain links TRBV7-8 with TRBJ2-2, with 8 bases matching TRBD2. V lost 5 bases, J lost 1 base, and 6 bases stayed unmatched. The CDR3 is 16 amino acids. Germline values: CDR1 SGHVS, CDR2 FQNEAQ. The CDR3 DNA reads TGTGCCAGCAGCCCCCAGAGCGGGGGGAACACCGGGGAGCTGTTTTTT. This encodes CASSPQSGGNTGELFF.

The chain carries TRBV6-6 and TRBJ1-5; 10 nucleotides match TRBD1. Germline CDR1 is MNHNY and CDR2 is SVGAGI (reference sequence). Trimming took 5 bases from V and 4 from J; bases not matched to a gene: 11. The CDR3 contains 17 residues. The CDR3 region has the DNA TGTGCCAGCAGTCCACGGACAGGGGGTTCTTGGAATCAGCCCCAGCATTTT. Translated: CASSPRTGGSWNQPQHF.

The rearrangement links TRBV30 to TRBJ1-1, with TRBD1 identical over 10 bases. Germline V CDR1 and CDR2: GTSNPN, SVGIG (reference sequence). The CDR3 has 15 residues. Germline trimming cut 5 bases from V and 0 bases from J; bases unmatched to any gene: 6. CDR3 in amino acids: CAWVTGGDLNTEAFF. CDR3 sequence (DNA): TGTGCCTGGGTGACAGGGGGCGATCTGAACACTGAAGCTTTCTTT.

In this sample, this clone turned up a few times. V gene TRBV18 combines with J gene TRBJ1-4, with 7 positions matching TRBD1. The germline gives CDR1 KGHSH, CDR2 LQKENI. The length of the CDR3 is 14 residues. V lost 3 bases, J lost 5 bases, and 3 bases stayed unmatched. CDR3 in DNA: TGTGCCAGCTCACCGGGACAGTGGAATGAAAAACTGTTTTTT. It specifies CASSPGQWNEKLFF.

The chain recombines TRBV19 with TRBJ1-2; D is undetermined. Trimming shortened V by 4 bases and J by 2 bases, and 8 bases separated the two germline ends. Germline values: CDR1 LNHDA, CDR2 SQIVND (reference sequence). The CDR3 is 13 amino acids. The chain's CDR3 is CASSKDVNYGYTF. CDR3 nucleotides: TGTGCCAGTAGTAAAGACGTAAACTATGGCTACACCTTC.

CDR3 sequence reads: CASSHRGGSDTIYF. As DNA, the CDR3 is TGTGCCAGCAGTCACCGGGGGGGCTCGGACACCATATATTTT. The V gene is TRBV27, the J gene TRBJ1-3, with a weak D call TRBD1 (6 bases). Germline V lookup: CDR1 MNHEY, CDR2 SMNVEV (reference sequence). The CDR3 loop spans 14 amino acids. The V end was cut by 5 bases, the J end by 8 bases, with 16 bases between.